This T cell receptor beta chain stems from a study of cytomegalovirus exposure and HLA in healthy donors (dated by TCRdb to 2016 to 2017). As for the study more broadly: According to a later analysis, the roughly 130 validation repertoires were produced on the same platform as the 666 repertoires of the first cohort. The study aimed to test whether cataloging public T cell receptors could reveal signatures of past pathogen exposure. A separate validation cohort of more than 100 different subjects was used in addition to the approximately 610-subject first cohort. High-throughput TCR immunosequencing, statistical association of individual TCRs with disease status, and machine learning were combined to predict cytomegalovirus infection status.

On this clone: This receptor's antigen is unknown. Base-call qualities are not available, and no considerably larger clone is one nucleotide away.

The donors belonged to the validation cohort of around 110 subjects, which was separate from the 666-subject first cohort. Preparation of the library involved the immunoSEQ multiplex PCR assay. In the paper's pipeline: To diagnose cytomegalovirus status from the catalog of TCR beta chain sequences, a statistical classification framework was built. The table comes from immuneACCESS by way of TCRdb, which keeps in-frame sequences with V and J called. Part of the clones is missing from these tables; in studies checked, under half for an unresolved V gene and the rest for unknown reasons. Clone size and the V and J calls come from that table; the DNA yielded D and trimming. For this sample the table gives 140,000 or so clones, of which approximately 89% were detected only once. Clones ranked in the top ten supply over 8.5% of the sample. What the study reported, not specific to this receptor: While some public TCRs were present in many individuals, most TCR sequences turned up only very rarely across donors. In the study, 150 to 200 TCR beta chains were listed as associated with cytomegalovirus. The classifier was reported to diagnose cytomegalovirus status with high specificity and sensitivity in both the original and validation cohorts. In vitro tests confirmed that a few of the cytomegalovirus-associated TCR beta chains recognize cytomegalovirus antigens. Subsequent analysis determined that TCRs grouped into clusters in the first cohort also showed a tendency toward co-occurrence across the 120 validation repertoires, and 90% to 95% of cluster scores exceeded 0. According to the authors, the approach could potentially be generalized to other disease states and immunological phenotypes. A later analysis had no HLA typing for the validation cohort, so co-occurrence there was scored across all 130 or so repertoires.

The sample comprised PBMCs. The sequence was obtained from a woman younger than 30 in good health and CMV-seropositive.

The CDR3 sequence is CATSRQGGIYGYTF. Here is the DNA: TGTGCCACCTCGAGACAGGGGGGAATCTATGGCTACACCTTC. This chain joins TRBV28 to TRBJ1-2, and 9 bases in between align with TRBD1. The CDR3, from cysteine to phenylalanine, totals 14 residues. Only CDR3 DNA remains: 42 bases, in frame from the first base. From the germline V gene, CDR1 is MDHEN and CDR2 is SYDVKM. At the junction V is shortened by 10 bases and J by 4 bases; bases outside the gene matches: 10.